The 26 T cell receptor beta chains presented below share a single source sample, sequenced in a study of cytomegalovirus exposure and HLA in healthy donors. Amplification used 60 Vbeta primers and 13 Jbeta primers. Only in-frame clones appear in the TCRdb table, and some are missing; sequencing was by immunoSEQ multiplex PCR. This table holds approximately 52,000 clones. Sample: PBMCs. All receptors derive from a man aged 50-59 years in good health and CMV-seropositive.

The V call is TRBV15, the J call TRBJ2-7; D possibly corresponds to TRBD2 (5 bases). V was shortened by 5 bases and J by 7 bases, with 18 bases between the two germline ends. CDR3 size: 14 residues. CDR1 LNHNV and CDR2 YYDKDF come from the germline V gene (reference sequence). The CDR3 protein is CATSPRRTLGEQYF. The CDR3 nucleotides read TGTGCCACCAGCCCGAGACGGACTCTGGGGGAGCAGTACTTC.

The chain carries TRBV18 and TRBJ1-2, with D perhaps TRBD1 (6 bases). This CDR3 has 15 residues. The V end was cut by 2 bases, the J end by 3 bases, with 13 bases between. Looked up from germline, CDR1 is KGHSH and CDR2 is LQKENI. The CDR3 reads CASSPNRVIDYGYTF. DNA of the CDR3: TGTGCCAGCTCACCAAACAGGGTCATTGACTATGGCTACACCTTC.

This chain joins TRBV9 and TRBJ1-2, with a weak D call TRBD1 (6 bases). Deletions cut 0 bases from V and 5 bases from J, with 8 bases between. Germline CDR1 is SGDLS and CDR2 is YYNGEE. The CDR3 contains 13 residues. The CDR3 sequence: CASSVEGGYGYTF. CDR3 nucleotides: TGTGCCAGCAGCGTAGAAGGGGGTTATGGCTACACCTTC.

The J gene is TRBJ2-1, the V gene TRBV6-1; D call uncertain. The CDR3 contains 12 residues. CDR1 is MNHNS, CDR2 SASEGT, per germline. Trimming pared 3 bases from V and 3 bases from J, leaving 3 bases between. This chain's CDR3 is CASSDIYNEQFF. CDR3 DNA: TGTGCCAGCAGTGACATCTACAATGAGCAGTTCTTC.

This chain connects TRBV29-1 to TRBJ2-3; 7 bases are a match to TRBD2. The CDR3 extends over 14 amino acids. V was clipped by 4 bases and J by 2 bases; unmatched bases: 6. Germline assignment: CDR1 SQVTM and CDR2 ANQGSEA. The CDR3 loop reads CSVGTGGPTDTQYF. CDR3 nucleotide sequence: TGCAGCGTTGGGACGGGGGGACCCACAGATACGCAGTATTTT.

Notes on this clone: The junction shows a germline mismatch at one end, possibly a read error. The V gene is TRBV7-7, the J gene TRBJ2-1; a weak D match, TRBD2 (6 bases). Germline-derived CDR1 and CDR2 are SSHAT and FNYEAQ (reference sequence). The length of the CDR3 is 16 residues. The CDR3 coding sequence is TGTGCTAGCAGCTTATCGGAGGGCCAGGCTTACAATGAGCAGTTCTTC. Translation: CASSLSEGQAYNEQFF.

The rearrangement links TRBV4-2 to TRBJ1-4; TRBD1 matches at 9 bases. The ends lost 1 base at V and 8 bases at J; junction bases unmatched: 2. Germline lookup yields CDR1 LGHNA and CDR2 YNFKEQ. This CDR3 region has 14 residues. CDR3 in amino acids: CASSQGTGVEKLFF. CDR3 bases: TGTGCCAGCAGCCAAGGGACAGGGGTCGAAAAACTGTTTTTT.

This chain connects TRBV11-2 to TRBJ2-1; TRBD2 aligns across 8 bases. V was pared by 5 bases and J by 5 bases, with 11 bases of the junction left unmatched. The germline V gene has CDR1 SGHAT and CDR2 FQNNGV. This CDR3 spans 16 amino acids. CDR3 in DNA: TGTGCCAGCAGCGCTTGGACTAGCACCCTCGACAATGAGCAGTTCTTC. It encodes CASSAWTSTLDNEQFF.

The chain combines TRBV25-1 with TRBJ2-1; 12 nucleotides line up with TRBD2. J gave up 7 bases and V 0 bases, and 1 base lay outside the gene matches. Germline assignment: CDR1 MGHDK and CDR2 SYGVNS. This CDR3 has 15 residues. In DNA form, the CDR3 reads TGTGCCAGCAGTGAATACCTAGCGGGGGGGAATGAGCAGTTCTTC. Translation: CASSEYLAGGNEQFF.

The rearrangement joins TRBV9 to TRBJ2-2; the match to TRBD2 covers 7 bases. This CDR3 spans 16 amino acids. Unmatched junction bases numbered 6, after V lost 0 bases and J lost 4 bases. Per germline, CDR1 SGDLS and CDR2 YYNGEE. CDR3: CASSVGTLASTGELFF. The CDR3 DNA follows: TGTGCCAGCAGCGTAGGGACACTAGCGAGCACCGGGGAGCTGTTTTTT.

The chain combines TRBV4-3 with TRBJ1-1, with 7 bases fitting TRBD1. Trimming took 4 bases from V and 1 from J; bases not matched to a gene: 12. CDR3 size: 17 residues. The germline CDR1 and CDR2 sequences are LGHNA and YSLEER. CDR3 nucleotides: TGCGCCAGCAGCCTGAGAATTACAGGGGATCGGAACACTGAAGCTTTCTTT. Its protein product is CASSLRITGDRNTEAFF.

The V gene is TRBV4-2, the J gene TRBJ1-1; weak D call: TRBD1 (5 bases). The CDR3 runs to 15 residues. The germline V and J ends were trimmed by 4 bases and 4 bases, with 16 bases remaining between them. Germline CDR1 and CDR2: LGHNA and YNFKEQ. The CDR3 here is CASSPLEQDFTEAFF. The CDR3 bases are TGTGCCAGCAGCCCGCTAGAACAGGATTTCACTGAAGCTTTCTTT.

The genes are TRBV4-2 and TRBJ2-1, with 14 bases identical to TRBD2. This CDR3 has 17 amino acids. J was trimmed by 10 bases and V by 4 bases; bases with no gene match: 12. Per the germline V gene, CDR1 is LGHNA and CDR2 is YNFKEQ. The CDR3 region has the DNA TGTGCCAGCAGCCTCAACATCCGGGGACTAGCGGGAGTGGAGCAGTTCTTC. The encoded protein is CASSLNIRGLAGVEQFF.

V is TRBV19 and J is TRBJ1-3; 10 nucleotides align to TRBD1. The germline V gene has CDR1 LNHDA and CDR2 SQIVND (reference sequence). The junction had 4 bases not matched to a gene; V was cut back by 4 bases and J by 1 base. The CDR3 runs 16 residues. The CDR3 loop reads CASSTGQGVSGNTIYF. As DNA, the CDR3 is TGTGCCAGTAGTACAGGACAGGGGGTGTCTGGAAACACCATATATTTT.

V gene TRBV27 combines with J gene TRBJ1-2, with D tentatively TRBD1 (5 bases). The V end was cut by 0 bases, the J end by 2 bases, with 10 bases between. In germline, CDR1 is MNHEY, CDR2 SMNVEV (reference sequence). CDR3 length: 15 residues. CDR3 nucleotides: TGTGCCAGCAGTTTATCTTGGGGCTCAAACTATGGCTACACCTTC. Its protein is CASSLSWGSNYGYTF.

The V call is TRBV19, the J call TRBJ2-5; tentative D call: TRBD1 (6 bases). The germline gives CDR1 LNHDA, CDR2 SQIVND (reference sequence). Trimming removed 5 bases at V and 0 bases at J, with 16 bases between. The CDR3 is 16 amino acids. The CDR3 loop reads CASSFTPDRYQETQYF. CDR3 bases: TGTGCCAGTAGTTTCACCCCGGACAGATACCAAGAGACCCAGTACTTC.

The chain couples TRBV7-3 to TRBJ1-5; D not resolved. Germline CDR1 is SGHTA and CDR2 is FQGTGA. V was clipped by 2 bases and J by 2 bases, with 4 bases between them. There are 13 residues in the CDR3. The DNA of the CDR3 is TGTGCCAGCAGCTTACAGGGCAATCAGCCCCAGCATTTT. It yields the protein CASSLQGNQPQHF.

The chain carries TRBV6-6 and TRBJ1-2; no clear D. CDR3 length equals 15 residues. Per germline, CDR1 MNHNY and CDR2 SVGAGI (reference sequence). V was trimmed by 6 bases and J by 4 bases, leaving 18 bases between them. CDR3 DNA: TGTGCCAGCAGCCCTACCATCTTCGGAGGCTATGGCTACACCTTC. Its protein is CASSPTIFGGYGYTF.

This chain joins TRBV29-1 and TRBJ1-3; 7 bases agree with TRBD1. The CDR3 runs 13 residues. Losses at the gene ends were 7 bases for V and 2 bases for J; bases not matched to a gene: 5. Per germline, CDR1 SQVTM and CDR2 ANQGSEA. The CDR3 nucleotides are TGCAGCGCCCCAGGGGGACCTGGAAACACCATATATTTT. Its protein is CSAPGGPGNTIYF.

In DNA form, the CDR3 reads TGTGCCAGTCGGGACAGGGGCACAGATACGCAGTATTTT. It codes for CASRDRGTDTQYF. This chain uses TRBV14 with TRBJ2-3; 9 bases agree with TRBD1. J gave up 1 base and V 9 bases, and 2 bases lay outside the gene matches. The CDR3 spans 13 residues. The germline V gene encodes CDR1 SGHDN and CDR2 FVKESK.

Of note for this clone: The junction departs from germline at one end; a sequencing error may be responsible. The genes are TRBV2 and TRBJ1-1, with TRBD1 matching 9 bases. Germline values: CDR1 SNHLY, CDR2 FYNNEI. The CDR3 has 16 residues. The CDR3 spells CASSQALPGTGIEAFF. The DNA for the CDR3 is TGTGCCAGCAGTCAAGCCCTACCCGGGACAGGGATTGAAGCTTTCTTT.

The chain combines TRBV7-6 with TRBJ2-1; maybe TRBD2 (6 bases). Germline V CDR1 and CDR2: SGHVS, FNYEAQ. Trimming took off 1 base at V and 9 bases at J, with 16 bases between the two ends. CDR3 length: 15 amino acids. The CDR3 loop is CASSLGLARKIEQFF. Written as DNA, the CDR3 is TGTGCCAGCAGCTTAGGTCTAGCGAGAAAGATTGAGCAGTTCTTC.

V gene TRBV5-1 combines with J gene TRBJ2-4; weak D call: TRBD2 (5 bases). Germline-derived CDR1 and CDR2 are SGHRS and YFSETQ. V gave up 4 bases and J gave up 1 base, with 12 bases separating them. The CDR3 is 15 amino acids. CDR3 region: CASSTAEGAKNIQYF. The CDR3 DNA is TGCGCCAGCAGCACCGCCGAGGGTGCCAAAAACATTCAGTACTTC.

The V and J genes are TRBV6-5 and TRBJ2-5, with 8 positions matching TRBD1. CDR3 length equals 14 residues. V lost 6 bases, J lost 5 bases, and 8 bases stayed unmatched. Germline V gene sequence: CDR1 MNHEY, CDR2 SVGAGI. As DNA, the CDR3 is TGTGCCAGCAGGTCGTCAGGGGGCGGTGAGACCCAGTACTTC. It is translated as CASRSSGGGETQYF.

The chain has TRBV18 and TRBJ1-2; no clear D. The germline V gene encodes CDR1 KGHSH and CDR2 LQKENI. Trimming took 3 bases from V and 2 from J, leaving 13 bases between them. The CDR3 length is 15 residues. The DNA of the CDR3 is TGTGCCAGCTCACCCGAGACCGGGAGGAACTATGGCTACACCTTC. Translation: CASSPETGRNYGYTF.

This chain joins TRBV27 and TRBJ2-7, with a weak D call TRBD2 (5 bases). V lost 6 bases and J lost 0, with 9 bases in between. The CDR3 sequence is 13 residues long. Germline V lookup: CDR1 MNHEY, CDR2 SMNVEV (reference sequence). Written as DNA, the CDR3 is TGTGCCAGCAGCCTCGAGGGCTCCTACGAGCAGTACTTC. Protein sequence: CASSLEGSYEQYF.